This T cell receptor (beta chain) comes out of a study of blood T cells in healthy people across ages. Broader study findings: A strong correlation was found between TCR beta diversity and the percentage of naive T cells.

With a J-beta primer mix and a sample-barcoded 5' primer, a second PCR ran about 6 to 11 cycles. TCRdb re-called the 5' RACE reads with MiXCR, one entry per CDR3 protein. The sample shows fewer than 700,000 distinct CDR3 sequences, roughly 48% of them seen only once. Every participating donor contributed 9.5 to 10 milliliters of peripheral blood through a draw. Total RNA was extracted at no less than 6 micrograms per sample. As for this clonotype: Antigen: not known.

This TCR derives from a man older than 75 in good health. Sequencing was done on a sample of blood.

The CDR3 sequence: CASSPQFDLTGELFF. The CDR3 nucleotides are TGTGCCAGCTCACCTCAATTCGACCTTACCGGGGAGCTGTTTTTT. V and J are TRBV18 and TRBJ2-2; D is uncertain. V shed 3 bases and J shed 5 bases, with 13 bases lying between them. CDR1 is KGHSH and CDR2 is LQKENI in the germline V gene. The CDR3 runs 15 residues.